This is a list of T cell receptor beta chains from one sample in a study of PD-1 blockade in mismatch repair-deficient tumors. Profiled with immunoSEQ multiplex PCR; TCRdb holds only in-frame clones, not every one. This sample has roughly 48,000 clones; around three quarters occur once, and the top ten carry 3% to 4%. The source was PBMCs, collected before pembrolizumab treatment. The receptor source for this set is an adult with mismatch repair-deficient cancer. Each CDR3 is given with its conserved first and last residue. Fields, in order: J gene, V gene, clone size, D gene, CDR3 protein, CDR3 DNA. D genes are given only for firm matches. The listing skips clone size in some rows; elsewhere it reads once, few, many or a size class.

J: TRBJ2-2
V: TRBV7-9
size: NA
D: NA
CDR3: CASSLRPNQNTGELFF
DNA: TGTGCCAGCAGCTTACGGCCTAATCAAAACACCGGGGAGCTGTTTTTT

J: TRBJ1-2
V: TRBV11-3
size: few
D: NA
CDR3: CASSLESGNYGYTF
DNA: TGTGCCAGCAGCTTAGAGTCCGGGAACTATGGCTACACCTTC

J: TRBJ1-5
V: TRBV7-8
size: NA
D: NA
CDR3: CASSLQTGHNQPQHF
DNA: TGTGCCAGCAGCTTGCAAACAGGTCACAATCAGCCCCAGCATTTT

J: TRBJ2-1
V: TRBV19
size: NA
D: NA
CDR3: CASSIGGSYNEQFF
DNA: TGTGCCAGTAGTATAGGAGGCTCCTACAATGAGCAGTTCTTC

J: TRBJ2-7
V: TRBV6-6
size: NA
D: TRBD2
CDR3: CASSYFGTSYEQYF
DNA: TGTGCCAGCAGTTACTTCGGGACTAGCTACGAGCAGTACTTC

J: TRBJ1-2
V: TRBV10-3
size: NA
D: NA
CDR3: CAISESEKAGGYTF
DNA: TGTGCCATCAGTGAGTCTGAGAAGGCGGGCGGCTACACCTTC

J: TRBJ2-1
V: TRBV9
size: NA
D: NA
CDR3: CASSEVASSYNEQFF
DNA: TGTGCCAGCAGCGAAGTAGCAAGCTCCTACAATGAGCAGTTCTTC

J: TRBJ2-7
V: TRBV21-1
size: NA
D: NA
CDR3: CASSKQVLETSGRGAYEQYF
DNA: TGTGCCAGCAGCAAACAGGTCTTGGAGACTAGCGGGAGGGGGGCCTACGAGCAGTACTTC

J: TRBJ2-7
V: TRBV7-9
size: few
D: NA
CDR3: CASSLGEVYEQYF
DNA: TGTGCCAGCAGCTTAGGGGAGGTCTACGAGCAGTACTTC

J: TRBJ2-7
V: TRBV7-2
size: NA
D: TRBD2
CDR3: CASSLAASGIEQYF
DNA: TGTGCCAGCAGCTTAGCAGCGAGCGGGATCGAGCAGTACTTC

J: TRBJ1-2
V: TRBV27
size: NA
D: NA
CDR3: CASSRGEYDYGYTF
DNA: TGTGCCAGCAGCCGAGGAGAGTACGACTATGGCTACACCTTC